This paragraph covers one TCR beta chain sequence. No antigen is known for it. The data belong to a study of T cell responses to AZD1222 COVID-19 vaccine. Findings and limits, study-wide: Reportedly, close to half of spike-specific TCRs are directed against unmutated variant regions.

The assay was immunoSEQ multiplex PCR, and TCRdb's table has in-frame clones only and misses some. Found here are roughly 150,000 clones, 88% of them singletons; the top ten hold more than 5.5%. The clonotype comes from an adult in good health. The source material was peripheral blood, sampled on day 0 of AZD1222 vaccination.

CDR3 sequence (DNA): TGTGCCTGGAGTGACAGGGGCGATCAGCCCCAGCATTTT. Protein product: CAWSDRGDQPQHF. This chain joins TRBV30 and TRBJ1-5; 7 bases are a match to TRBD1. The V segment lost 1 base and the J segment 5 bases; nucleotides outside the gene matches: 2. The V gene's germline CDR1 is GTSNPN and CDR2 SVGIG (reference sequence). The CDR3 extends over 13 amino acids.